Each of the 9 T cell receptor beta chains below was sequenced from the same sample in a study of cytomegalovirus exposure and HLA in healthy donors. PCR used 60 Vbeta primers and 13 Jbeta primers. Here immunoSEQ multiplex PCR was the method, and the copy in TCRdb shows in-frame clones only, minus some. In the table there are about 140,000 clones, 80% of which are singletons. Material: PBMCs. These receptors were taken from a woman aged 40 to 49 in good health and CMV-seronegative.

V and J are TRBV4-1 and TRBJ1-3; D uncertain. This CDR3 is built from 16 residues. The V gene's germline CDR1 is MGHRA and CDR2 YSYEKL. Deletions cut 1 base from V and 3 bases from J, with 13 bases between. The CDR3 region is CASSQVSTAVGNTIYF. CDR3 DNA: TGCGCCAGCAGCCAAGTTAGTACAGCCGTTGGAAACACCATATATTTT.

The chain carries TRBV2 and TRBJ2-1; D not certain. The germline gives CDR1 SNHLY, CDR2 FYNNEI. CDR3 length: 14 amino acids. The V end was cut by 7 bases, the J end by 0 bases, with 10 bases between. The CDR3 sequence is CASKDPSSYNEQFF. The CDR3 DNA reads TGTGCCAGCAAAGATCCGAGCTCCTACAATGAGCAGTTCTTC.

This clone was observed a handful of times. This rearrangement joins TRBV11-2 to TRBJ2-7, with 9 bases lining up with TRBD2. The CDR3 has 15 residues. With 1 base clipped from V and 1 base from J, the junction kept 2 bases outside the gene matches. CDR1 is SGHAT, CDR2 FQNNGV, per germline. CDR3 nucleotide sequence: TGTGCCAGCAGCTTAGTGCTAGCGGGATCCTACGAGCAGTACTTC. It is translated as CASSLVLAGSYEQYF.

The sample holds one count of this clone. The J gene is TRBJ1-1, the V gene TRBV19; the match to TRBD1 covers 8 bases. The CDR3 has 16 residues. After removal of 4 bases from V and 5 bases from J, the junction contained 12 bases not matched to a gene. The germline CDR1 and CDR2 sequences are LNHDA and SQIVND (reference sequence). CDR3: CASSTRQGARDTEAFF. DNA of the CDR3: TGTGCCAGTAGTACGCGTCAGGGGGCGCGGGATACTGAAGCTTTCTTT.

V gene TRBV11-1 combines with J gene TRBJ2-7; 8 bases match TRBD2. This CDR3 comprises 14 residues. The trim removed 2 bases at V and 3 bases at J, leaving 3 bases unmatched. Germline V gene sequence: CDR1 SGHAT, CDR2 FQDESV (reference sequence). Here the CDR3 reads CASSLPGGGYEQYF. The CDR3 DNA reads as TGTGCCAGCAGCTTACCGGGAGGGGGCTACGAGCAGTACTTC.

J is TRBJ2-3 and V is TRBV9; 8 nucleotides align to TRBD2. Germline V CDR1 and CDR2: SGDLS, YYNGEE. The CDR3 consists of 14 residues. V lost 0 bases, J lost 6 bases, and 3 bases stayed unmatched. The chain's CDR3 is CASSVAGGRDTQYF. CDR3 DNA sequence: TGTGCCAGCAGCGTAGCGGGAGGGCGGGATACGCAGTATTTT.

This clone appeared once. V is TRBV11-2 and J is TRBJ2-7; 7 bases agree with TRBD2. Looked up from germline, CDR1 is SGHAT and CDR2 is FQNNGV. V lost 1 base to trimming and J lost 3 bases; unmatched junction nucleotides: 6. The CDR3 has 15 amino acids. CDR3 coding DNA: TGTGCCAGCAGCTTAGGGGGAGGGTGGGACTACGAGCAGTACTTC. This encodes CASSLGGGWDYEQYF.

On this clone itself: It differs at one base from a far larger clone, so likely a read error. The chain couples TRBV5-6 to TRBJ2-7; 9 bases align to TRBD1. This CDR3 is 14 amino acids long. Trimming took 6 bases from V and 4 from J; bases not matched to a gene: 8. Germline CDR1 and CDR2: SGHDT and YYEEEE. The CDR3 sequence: CASMPGGTGYEQYF. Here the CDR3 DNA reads TGTGCCAGCATGCCCGGGGGGACAGGGTACGAGCAGTACTTC.

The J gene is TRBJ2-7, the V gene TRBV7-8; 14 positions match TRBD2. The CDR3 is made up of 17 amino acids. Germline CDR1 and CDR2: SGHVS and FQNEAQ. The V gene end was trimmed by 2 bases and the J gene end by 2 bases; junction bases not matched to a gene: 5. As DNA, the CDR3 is TGTGCCAGCAGCTTAAGGGCGACTAGCGGGAGGGCCTACGAGCAGTACTTC. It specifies CASSLRATSGRAYEQYF.